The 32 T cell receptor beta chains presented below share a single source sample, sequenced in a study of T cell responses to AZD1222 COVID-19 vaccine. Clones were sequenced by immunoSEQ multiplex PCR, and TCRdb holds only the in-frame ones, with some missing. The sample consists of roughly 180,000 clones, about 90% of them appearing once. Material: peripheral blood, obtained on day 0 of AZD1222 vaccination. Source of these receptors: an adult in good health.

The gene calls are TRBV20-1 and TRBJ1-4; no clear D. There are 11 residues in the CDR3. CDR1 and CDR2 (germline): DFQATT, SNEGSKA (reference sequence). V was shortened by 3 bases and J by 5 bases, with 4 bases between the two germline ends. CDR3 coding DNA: TGCAGTGCTAGCCTAAATGAAAAACTGTTTTTT. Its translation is CSASLNEKLFF.

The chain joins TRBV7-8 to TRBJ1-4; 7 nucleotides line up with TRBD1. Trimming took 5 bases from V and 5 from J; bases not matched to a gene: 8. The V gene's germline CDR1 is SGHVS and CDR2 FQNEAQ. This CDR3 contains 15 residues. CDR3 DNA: TGTGCCAGCAGCCGGGGGCTACAGGGGAATGAAAAACTGTTTTTT. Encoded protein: CASSRGLQGNEKLFF.

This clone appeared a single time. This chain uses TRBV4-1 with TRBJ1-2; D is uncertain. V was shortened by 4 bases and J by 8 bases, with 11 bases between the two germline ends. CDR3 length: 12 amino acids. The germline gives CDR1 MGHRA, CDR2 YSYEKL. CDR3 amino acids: CASSRPGRGYTF. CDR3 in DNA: TGCGCCAGCAGCCGTCCCGGTAGGGGCTACACCTTC.

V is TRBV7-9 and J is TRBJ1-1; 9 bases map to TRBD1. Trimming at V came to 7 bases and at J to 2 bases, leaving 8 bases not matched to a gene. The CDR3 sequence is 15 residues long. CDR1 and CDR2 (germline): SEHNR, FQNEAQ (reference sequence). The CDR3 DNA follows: TGTGCCAGCATCCAAAGACAGGGGGTAAACACTGAAGCTTTCTTT. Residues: CASIQRQGVNTEAFF.

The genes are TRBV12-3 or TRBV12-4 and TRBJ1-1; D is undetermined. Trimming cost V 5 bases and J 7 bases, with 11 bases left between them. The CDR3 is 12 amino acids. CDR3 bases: TGTGCCAGCAGTCCCGGGTGGGGTGAAGCTTTCTTT. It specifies CASSPGWGEAFF.

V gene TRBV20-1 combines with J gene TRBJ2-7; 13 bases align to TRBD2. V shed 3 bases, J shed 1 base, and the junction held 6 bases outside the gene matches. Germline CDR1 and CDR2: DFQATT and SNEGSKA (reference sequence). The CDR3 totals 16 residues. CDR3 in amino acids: CSASGKGLAGSYEQYF. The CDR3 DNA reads TGCAGTGCTAGTGGGAAGGGACTAGCGGGATCCTACGAGCAGTACTTC.

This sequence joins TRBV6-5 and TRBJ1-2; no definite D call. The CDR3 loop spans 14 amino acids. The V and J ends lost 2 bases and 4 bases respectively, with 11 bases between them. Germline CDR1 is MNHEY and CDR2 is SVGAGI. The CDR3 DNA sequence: TGTGCCAGCAGTTACGGGTCGGGGTCCTATGGCTACACCTTC. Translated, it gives CASSYGSGSYGYTF.

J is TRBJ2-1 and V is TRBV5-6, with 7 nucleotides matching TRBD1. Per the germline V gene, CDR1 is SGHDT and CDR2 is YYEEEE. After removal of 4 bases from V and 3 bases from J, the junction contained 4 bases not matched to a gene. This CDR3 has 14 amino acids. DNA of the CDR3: TGTGCCAGCAGCAATGGGACAGTCTACAATGAGCAGTTCTTC. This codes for CASSNGTVYNEQFF. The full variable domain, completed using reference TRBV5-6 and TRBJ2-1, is DAGVTQSPTHLIKTRGQQVTLRCSPKSGHDTVSWYQQALGQGPQFIFQYYEEEERQRGNFPDRFSGHQFPNYSSELNVNALLLGDSALYLCASSNGTVYNEQFFGPGTRLTVL.

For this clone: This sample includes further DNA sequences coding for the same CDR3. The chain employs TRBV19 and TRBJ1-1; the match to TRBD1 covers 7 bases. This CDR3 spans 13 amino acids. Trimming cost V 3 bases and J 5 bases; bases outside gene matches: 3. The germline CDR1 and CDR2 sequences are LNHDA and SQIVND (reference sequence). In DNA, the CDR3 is TGTGCCAGTAGTATCGACAGGGATACTGAAGCTTTCTTT. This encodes CASSIDRDTEAFF.

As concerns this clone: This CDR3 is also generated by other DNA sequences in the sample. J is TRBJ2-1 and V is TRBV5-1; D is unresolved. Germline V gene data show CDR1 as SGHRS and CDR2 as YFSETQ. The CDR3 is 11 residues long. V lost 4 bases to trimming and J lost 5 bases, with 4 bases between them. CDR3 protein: CASSENNEQFF. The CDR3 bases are TGCGCCAGCAGCGAAAACAATGAGCAGTTCTTC.

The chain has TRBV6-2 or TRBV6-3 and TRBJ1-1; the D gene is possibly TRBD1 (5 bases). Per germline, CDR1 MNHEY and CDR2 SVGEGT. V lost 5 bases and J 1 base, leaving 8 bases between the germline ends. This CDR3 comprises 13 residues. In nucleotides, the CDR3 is TGTGCCAGCAGTGGGACGGAGAACACTGAAGCTTTCTTT. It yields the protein CASSGTENTEAFF.

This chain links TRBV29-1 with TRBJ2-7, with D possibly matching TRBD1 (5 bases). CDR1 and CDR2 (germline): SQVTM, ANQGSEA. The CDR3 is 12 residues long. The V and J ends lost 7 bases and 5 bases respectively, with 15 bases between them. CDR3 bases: TGCAGCGCTGGGCCAGGGATCGACGAGCAGTACTTC. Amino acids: CSAGPGIDEQYF.

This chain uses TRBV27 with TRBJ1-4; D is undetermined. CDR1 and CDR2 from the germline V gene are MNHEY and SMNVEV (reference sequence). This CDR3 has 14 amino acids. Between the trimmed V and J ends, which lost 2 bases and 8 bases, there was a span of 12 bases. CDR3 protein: CASSLRGGHEKLFF. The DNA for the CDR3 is TGTGCCAGCAGTTTACGGGGTGGCCACGAAAAACTGTTTTTT.

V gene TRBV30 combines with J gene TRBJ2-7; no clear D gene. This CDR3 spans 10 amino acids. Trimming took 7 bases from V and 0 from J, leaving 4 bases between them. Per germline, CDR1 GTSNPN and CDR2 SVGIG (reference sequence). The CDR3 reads CASDSYEQYF. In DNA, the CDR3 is TGTGCCTCGGACTCCTACGAGCAGTACTTC.

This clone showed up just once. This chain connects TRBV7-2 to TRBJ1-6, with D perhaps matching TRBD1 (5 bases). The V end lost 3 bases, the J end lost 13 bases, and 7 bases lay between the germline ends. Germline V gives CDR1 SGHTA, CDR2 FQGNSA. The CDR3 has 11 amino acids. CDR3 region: CASSFTGPLHF. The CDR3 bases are TGTGCCAGCAGCTTCACAGGTCCCCTCCACTTT.

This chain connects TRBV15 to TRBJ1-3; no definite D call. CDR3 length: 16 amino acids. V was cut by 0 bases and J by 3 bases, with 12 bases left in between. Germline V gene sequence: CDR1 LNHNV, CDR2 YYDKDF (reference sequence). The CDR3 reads CATSRDPGAGGNTIYF. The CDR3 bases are TGTGCCACCAGCAGAGATCCCGGCGCCGGTGGAAACACCATATATTTT. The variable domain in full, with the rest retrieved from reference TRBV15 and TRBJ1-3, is DAMVIQNPRYQVTQFGKPVTLSCSQTLNHNVMYWYQQKSSQAPKLLFHYYDKDFNNEADTPDNFQSRRPNTSFCFLDIRSPGLGDTAMYLCATSRDPGAGGNTIYFGEGSWLTVV.

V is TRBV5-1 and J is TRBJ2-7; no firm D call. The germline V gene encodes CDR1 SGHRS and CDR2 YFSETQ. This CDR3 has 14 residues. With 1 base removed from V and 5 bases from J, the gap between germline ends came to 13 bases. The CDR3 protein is CASSLNGYLDEQYF. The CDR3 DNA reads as TGCGCCAGCAGCTTGAACGGGTATCTCGACGAGCAGTACTTC.

CDR3 coding DNA: TGTGCCTGGAGTGAAGGAAGGAACACTGAAGCTTTCTTT. Its translation: CAWSEGRNTEAFF. V and J are TRBV30 and TRBJ1-1; no firm D call. Trimming removed 1 base at V and 1 base at J, with 7 bases between. The CDR3 consists of 13 residues. Germline CDR1 reads GTSNPN; CDR2 reads SVGIG (reference sequence).

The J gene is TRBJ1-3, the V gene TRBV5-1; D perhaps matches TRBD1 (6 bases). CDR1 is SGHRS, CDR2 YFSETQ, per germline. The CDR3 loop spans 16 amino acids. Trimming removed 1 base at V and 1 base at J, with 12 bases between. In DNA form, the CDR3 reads TGCGCCAGCAGCTTGACAGGCAGGGGATCTGGAAACACCATATATTTT. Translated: CASSLTGRGSGNTIYF.

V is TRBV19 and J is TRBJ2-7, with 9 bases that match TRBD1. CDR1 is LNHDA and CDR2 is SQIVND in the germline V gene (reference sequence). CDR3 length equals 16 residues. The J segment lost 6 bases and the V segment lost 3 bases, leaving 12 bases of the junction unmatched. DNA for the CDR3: TGTGCCAGTAGTATGGTACCGGGACAGGGACCCCTCGAGCAGTACTTC. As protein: CASSMVPGQGPLEQYF.

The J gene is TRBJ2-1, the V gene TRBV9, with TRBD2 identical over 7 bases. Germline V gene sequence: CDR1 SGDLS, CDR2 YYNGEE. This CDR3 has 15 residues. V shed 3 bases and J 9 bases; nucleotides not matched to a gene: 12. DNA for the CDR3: TGTGCCAGCAGCGCTACCGGGACTACATTAGGTGAGCAGTTCTTC. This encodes CASSATGTTLGEQFF.

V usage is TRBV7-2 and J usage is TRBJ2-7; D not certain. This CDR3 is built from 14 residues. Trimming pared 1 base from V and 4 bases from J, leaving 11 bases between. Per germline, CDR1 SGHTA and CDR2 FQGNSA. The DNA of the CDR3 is TGTGCCAGCAGCTTAGAATTCGGGCGGTACGAGCAGTACTTC. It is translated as CASSLEFGRYEQYF.

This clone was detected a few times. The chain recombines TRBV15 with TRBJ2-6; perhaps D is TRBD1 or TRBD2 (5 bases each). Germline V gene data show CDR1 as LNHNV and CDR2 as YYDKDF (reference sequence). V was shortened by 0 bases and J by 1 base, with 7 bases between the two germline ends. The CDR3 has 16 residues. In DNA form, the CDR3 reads TGTGCCACCAGCAGAGACGAGGGGTCTGGGGCCAACGTCCTGACTTTC. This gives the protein CATSRDEGSGANVLTF.

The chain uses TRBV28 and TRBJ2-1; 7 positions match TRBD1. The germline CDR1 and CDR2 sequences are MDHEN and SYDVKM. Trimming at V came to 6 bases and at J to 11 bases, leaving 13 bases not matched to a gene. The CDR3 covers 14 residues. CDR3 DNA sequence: TGTGCCAGCAGGGGGACAGCCCCCTCAATGAAGCAGTTCTTC. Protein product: CASRGTAPSMKQFF. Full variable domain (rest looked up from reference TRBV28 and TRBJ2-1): DVKVTQSSRYLVKRTGEKVFLECVQDMDHENMFWYRQDPGLGLRLIYFSYDVKMKEKGDIPEGYSVSREKKERFSLILESASTNQTSMYLCASRGTAPSMKQFFGPGTRLTVL.

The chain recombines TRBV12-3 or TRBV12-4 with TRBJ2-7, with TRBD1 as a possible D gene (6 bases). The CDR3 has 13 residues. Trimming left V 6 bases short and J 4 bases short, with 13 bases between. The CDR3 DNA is TGTGCCAGCAGGGAGTTTGGGACATACGAGCAGTACTTC. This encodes CASREFGTYEQYF.

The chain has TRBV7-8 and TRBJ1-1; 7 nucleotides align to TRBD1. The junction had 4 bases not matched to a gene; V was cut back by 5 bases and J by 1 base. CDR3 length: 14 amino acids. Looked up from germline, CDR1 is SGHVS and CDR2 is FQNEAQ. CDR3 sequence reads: CASSPRQGNTEAFF. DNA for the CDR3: TGTGCCAGCAGCCCCAGACAGGGGAACACTGAAGCTTTCTTT.

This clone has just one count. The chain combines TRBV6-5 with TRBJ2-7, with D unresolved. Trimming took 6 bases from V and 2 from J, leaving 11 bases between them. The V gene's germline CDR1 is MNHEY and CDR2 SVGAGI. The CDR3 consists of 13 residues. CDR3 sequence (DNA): TGTGCCAGCAGCCAGGACCGTACCTACGAGCAGTACTTC. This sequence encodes CASSQDRTYEQYF.

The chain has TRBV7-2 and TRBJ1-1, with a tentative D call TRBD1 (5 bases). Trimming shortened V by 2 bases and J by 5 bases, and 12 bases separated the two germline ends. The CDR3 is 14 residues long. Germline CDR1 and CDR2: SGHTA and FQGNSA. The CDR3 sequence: CASSLSRDGTEAFF. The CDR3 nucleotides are TGTGCCAGCAGCTTAAGCAGGGACGGGACTGAAGCTTTCTTT.

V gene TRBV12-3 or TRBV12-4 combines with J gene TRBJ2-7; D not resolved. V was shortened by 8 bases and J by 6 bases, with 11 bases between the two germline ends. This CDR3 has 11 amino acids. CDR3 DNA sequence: TGTGCCAGCGGGTTGCTGGCCGAGCAGTACTTC. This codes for CASGLLAEQYF.

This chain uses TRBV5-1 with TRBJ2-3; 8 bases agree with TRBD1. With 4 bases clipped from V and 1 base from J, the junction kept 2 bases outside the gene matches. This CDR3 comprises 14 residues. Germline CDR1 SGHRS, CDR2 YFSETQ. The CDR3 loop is CASSADRGTDTQYF. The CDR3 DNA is TGCGCCAGCAGCGCGGACAGGGGCACAGATACGCAGTATTTT.

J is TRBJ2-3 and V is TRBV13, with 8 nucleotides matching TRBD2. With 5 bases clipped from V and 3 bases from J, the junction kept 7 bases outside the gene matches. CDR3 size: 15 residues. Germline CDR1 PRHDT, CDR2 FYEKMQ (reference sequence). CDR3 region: CASSRGLVHTDTQYF. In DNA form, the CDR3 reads TGTGCCAGCAGCCGGGGACTAGTTCATACAGATACGCAGTATTTT.

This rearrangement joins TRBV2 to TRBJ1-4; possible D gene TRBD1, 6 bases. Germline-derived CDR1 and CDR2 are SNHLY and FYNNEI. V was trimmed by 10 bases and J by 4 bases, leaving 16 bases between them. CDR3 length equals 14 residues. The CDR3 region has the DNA TGTGCCACTGAGAAGGGGGGTGGTAATGAAAAACTGTTTTTT. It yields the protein CATEKGGGNEKLFF.